These 12 T cell receptor beta chains were all obtained from the same sample, sequenced in a study of blood T cells in healthy people across ages. A second roughly 7 to 11 cycle PCR used barcoded and J-beta primers. MiXCR was run by TCRdb on the 5' RACE reads, yielding one entry per CDR3 protein. The sample gives hundreds of thousands of distinct CDR3 sequences, about 30% of which show up once; around 14% is in the top ten. The source material was blood. All receptors come from a woman of 80 years or more in good health.

This clonotype was detected ten times or more. This chain uses TRBV6-6 with TRBJ2-1; D gene unclear. The V gene's germline CDR1 is MNHNY and CDR2 SVGAGI (reference sequence). The CDR3 totals 14 residues. The V gene lost 6 bases and the J gene lost 6 bases, with 15 bases spanning the gap. CDR3 DNA: TGTGCCAGCAGAAGCCAGCAGCTATCCAATGAGCAGTTCTTC. Protein sequence: CASRSQQLSNEQFF.

V is TRBV7-3 and J is TRBJ2-7, with D perhaps TRBD1 or TRBD2 (5 bases each). V lost 5 bases, J lost 7 bases, and 15 bases lay in between. CDR3 length: 13 residues. Germline V gene lookup returns CDR1 SGHTA and CDR2 FQGTGA. CDR3 coding DNA: TGTGCCAGCAGCGGCCGGGGCCCGGGGGAGCAGTACTTC. Its protein is CASSGRGPGEQYF.

The genes are TRBV7-3 and TRBJ1-1; D ambiguous. V lost 4 bases, J lost 1 base, and 10 bases lay in between. The CDR3 length is 14 residues. CDR1 is SGHTA and CDR2 is FQGTGA in the germline V gene. Here the CDR3 reads CASSWRGGNTEAFF. CDR3 in DNA: TGTGCCAGCAGCTGGCGGGGAGGGAACACTGAAGCTTTCTTT.

The rearrangement uses TRBV5-1 and TRBJ2-6; the D is unclear. Germline V gene data show CDR1 as SGHRS and CDR2 as YFSETQ. This CDR3 spans 15 amino acids. V lost 5 bases and J 0 bases, leaving 9 bases between the germline ends. CDR3 coding DNA: TGCGCCAGCAGATTAGACTTCTCTGGGGCCAACGTCCTGACTTTC. It is translated as CASRLDFSGANVLTF. Full variable domain (outside the CDR3, taken from reference TRBV5-1 and TRBJ2-6): KAGVTQTPRYLIKTRGQQVTLSCSPISGHRSVSWYQQTPGQGLQFLFEYFSETQRNKGNFPGRFSGRQFSNSRSEMNVSTLELGDSALYLCASRLDFSGANVLTFGAGSRLTVL.

Comments on this clonotype: A much larger clone lies one base from this, so it may be a read error. This sequence joins TRBV5-4 and TRBJ2-7; 11 bases align to TRBD1. Trimming at V came to 4 bases and at J to 6 bases, leaving 12 bases not matched to a gene. Germline loops: CDR1 SGHNT, CDR2 YYREEE (reference sequence). The CDR3 runs to 16 residues. In nucleotides, the CDR3 is TGTGCCAGCAGCCTACCCGGTGGACAGGGGGCGTGCGAGCAGTACTTC. It yields the protein CASSLPGGQGACEQYF.

This clonotype was observed many times. The rearrangement links TRBV2 to TRBJ2-7; 13 positions agree with TRBD2. The CDR3 has 15 amino acids. V trimming: 7 bases; J trimming: 5 bases; junction bases outside the gene matches: 8. Germline assignment: CDR1 SNHLY and CDR2 FYNNEI. The CDR3 sequence: CASTRLAGGSNEQYF. The CDR3 DNA reads as TGTGCCAGCACGAGACTAGCGGGGGGTTCCAACGAGCAGTACTTC.

This clonotype was recorded at least ten times. V and J are TRBV5-5 and TRBJ2-6, with 9 positions matching TRBD2. This CDR3 has 18 residues. V shed 0 bases, J shed 0 bases, and the junction held 4 bases outside the gene matches. CDR1 is SGHKS, CDR2 YYEKEE, per germline (reference sequence). This CDR3 is CASSLASGALSGANVLTF. CDR3 in DNA: TGTGCCAGCAGCTTGGCTAGCGGGGCACTCTCTGGGGCCAACGTCCTGACTTTC. Using reference TRBV5-5 and TRBJ2-6 for the parts outside the CDR3, the full variable domain is DAGVTQSPTHLIKTRGQQVTLRCSPISGHKSVSWYQQVLGQGPQFIFQYYEKEERGRGNFPDRFSARQFPNYSSELNVNALLLGDSALYLCASSLASGALSGANVLTFGAGSRLTVL.

About this clonotype itself: A much larger clone lies a single base off, so this may be a read error. The chain uses TRBV25-1 and TRBJ2-7; D call uncertain. Germline loops: CDR1 MGHDK, CDR2 SYGVNS. The length of the CDR3 is 11 residues. V lost 6 bases, J lost 7 bases, and 10 bases lay in between. CDR3 residues: CASRSVREQYF. CDR3 nucleotide sequence: TGTGCCAGCAGATCAGTCCGGGAGCAGTACTTC.

This chain links TRBV15 with TRBJ1-5, with D possibly TRBD1 on 5 matching bases. Germline lookup yields CDR1 LNHNV and CDR2 YYDKDF (reference sequence). V lost 3 bases, J lost 0 bases, and 9 bases lay in between. The CDR3 has 15 amino acids. The CDR3 coding sequence is TGTGCCACCAGCAGTGGGACTTCTAGCAATCAGCCCCAGCATTTT. As protein: CATSSGTSSNQPQHF.

V gene TRBV6-1 combines with J gene TRBJ2-3, with D possibly matching TRBD2 (7 bases). CDR1 and CDR2 (germline): MNHNS, SASEGT. This CDR3 comprises 20 residues. V lost 0 bases to trimming and J lost 1 base, with 23 bases between them. CDR3 nucleotide sequence: TGTGCCAGCAGTGAAGCAGGGGCAGGGAGGGGGTGGATTGGCACAGATACGCAGTATTTT. Amino acid sequence: CASSEAGAGRGWIGTDTQYF.

This clonotype was counted only a few times. This chain connects TRBV3-1 to TRBJ2-7; D is unresolved. V was cut by 4 bases and J by 0 bases, with 10 bases left in between. This CDR3 spans 14 amino acids. Germline CDR1 reads LGHDT; CDR2 reads YNNKEL (reference sequence). The CDR3 reads CASSPTRTSYEQYF. The CDR3 DNA is TGTGCCAGCAGCCCTACACGAACCTCCTACGAGCAGTACTTC.

This clonotype came up a few times. The V gene is TRBV12-3 or TRBV12-4, the J gene TRBJ1-5; tentatively, D is TRBD1 (5 bases). There are 15 residues in the CDR3. The germline V and J ends were trimmed by 6 bases and 2 bases, with 14 bases remaining between them. The CDR3 DNA sequence: TGTGCCAGCAGGGAAGGGGTGTATGGCAATCAGCCCCAGCATTTT. This sequence encodes CASREGVYGNQPQHF.